This is a list of T cell receptor beta chains from one sample in a study of post-analysis software for immune sequencing data. MiXCR was run by TCRdb on the PCR reads, yielding one entry per CDR3 protein. The profile shows a few hundred thousand distinct CDR3 sequences, about 40% of them singletons. The sequencing sample was made of blood. The receptors originated from a girl aged 2 to 10 with multiple sclerosis. The CDR3 runs from the conserved cysteine through the conserved F or W. A D gene is named only where the DNA matches it firmly. The size entry is marked missing in some rows and otherwise reads once, few, many or a size class.

d_call: -; j_call: TRBJ2-1; v_call: TRBV27; clone_size: few; cdr3_aa: CASSPLRPRGNEQFF; cdr3_nt: TGTGCCAGCAGTCCATTAAGGCCACGGGGGAATGAGCAGTTCTTC
d_call: -; j_call: TRBJ1-2; v_call: TRBV9; clone_size: -; cdr3_aa: CANLAFETEYGYTF; cdr3_nt: TGTGCCAACTTAGCGTTCGAGACAGAGTATGGCTACACCTTC
d_call: TRBD2; j_call: TRBJ2-5; v_call: TRBV20-1; clone_size: few; cdr3_aa: CSARVTSGQETQYF; cdr3_nt: TGCAGTGCTAGAGTGACTAGCGGACAAGAGACCCAGTACTTC
d_call: TRBD2; j_call: TRBJ2-7; v_call: TRBV12-3/TRBV12-4; clone_size: -; cdr3_aa: CASSFGSKRGWENEQYF; cdr3_nt: TGTGCCAGCAGTTTTGGTTCTAAGCGGGGCTGGGAGAACGAGCAGTACTTC
d_call: TRBD2; j_call: TRBJ2-5; v_call: TRBV12-3/TRBV12-4; clone_size: -; cdr3_aa: CASTVGLGVTQYF; cdr3_nt: TGTGCCAGCACCGTGGGACTAGGGGTGACCCAGTACTTC
d_call: TRBD2; j_call: TRBJ2-7; v_call: TRBV4-1; clone_size: -; cdr3_aa: CASSQDIAGAYYEQYF; cdr3_nt: TGCGCCAGCAGCCAAGATATAGCGGGGGCCTACTACGAGCAGTACTTC
d_call: TRBD1; j_call: TRBJ2-1; v_call: TRBV20-1; clone_size: -; cdr3_aa: CSADPTGGVGYNEQFF; cdr3_nt: TGCAGTGCTGACCCTACAGGGGGCGTGGGCTACAATGAGCAGTTCTTC
d_call: -; j_call: TRBJ2-3; v_call: TRBV9; clone_size: once; cdr3_aa: CASSVGVRGTDTQYF; cdr3_nt: TGTGCCAGCAGCGTAGGGGTCAGGGGCACAGATACGCAGTATTTT
d_call: -; j_call: TRBJ1-1; v_call: TRBV20-1; clone_size: -; cdr3_aa: CSAQVRNTEAFF; cdr3_nt: TGCAGTGCGCAGGTCCGGAACACTGAAGCTTTCTTT
d_call: TRBD1; j_call: TRBJ2-1; v_call: TRBV5-1; clone_size: -; cdr3_aa: CASSLLPDRASGEQFF; cdr3_nt: TGCGCCAGCAGCCTGCTCCCGGACAGGGCGTCAGGTGAGCAGTTCTTC
d_call: -; j_call: TRBJ1-6; v_call: TRBV7-2; clone_size: -; cdr3_aa: CASSPGRNSPLHF; cdr3_nt: TGTGCCAGCAGCCCTGGACGGAATTCACCCCTCCACTTT
d_call: -; j_call: TRBJ2-1; v_call: TRBV5-1; clone_size: few; cdr3_aa: CASSLSGPNEQFF; cdr3_nt: TGCGCCAGCAGCTTATCGGGGCCCAATGAGCAGTTCTTC
d_call: TRBD2; j_call: TRBJ2-1; v_call: TRBV20-1; clone_size: -; cdr3_aa: CSARAPGLMGYNEQFF; cdr3_nt: TGCAGTGCTAGGGCCCCGGGACTAATGGGATACAATGAGCAGTTCTTC
d_call: -; j_call: TRBJ1-4; v_call: TRBV6-4; clone_size: -; cdr3_aa: CASSDSYRDGKLFF; cdr3_nt: TGTGCCAGCAGTGACTCGTACAGGGACGGAAAACTGTTTTTT
d_call: TRBD2; j_call: TRBJ2-1; v_call: TRBV11-2; clone_size: few; cdr3_aa: CASSLFGTREEDEQFF; cdr3_nt: TGTGCCAGCAGCTTATTTGGGACTAGGGAGGAAGATGAGCAGTTCTTC
d_call: -; j_call: TRBJ1-1; v_call: TRBV29-1; clone_size: -; cdr3_aa: CSVALQVNTEAFF; cdr3_nt: TGCAGCGTTGCTCTGCAGGTGAACACTGAAGCTTTCTTT
d_call: -; j_call: TRBJ1-4; v_call: TRBV27; clone_size: -; cdr3_aa: CASSPTAATNEKLFF; cdr3_nt: TGTGCCAGCAGCCCGACAGCTGCAACTAATGAAAAACTGTTTTTT
d_call: -; j_call: TRBJ1-1; v_call: TRBV7-2; clone_size: -; cdr3_aa: CACSLGQYTEAFF; cdr3_nt: TGTGCCTGCAGCCTCGGACAATACACTGAAGCTTTCTTT
d_call: -; j_call: TRBJ2-7; v_call: TRBV9; clone_size: -; cdr3_aa: CASSVAVGGSYEQYF; cdr3_nt: TGTGCCAGCAGCGTAGCCGTAGGGGGCTCCTACGAGCAGTACTTC
d_call: -; j_call: TRBJ2-2; v_call: TRBV4-2; clone_size: -; cdr3_aa: CASSHPDWVGNGELFF; cdr3_nt: TGTGCCAGCAGCCATCCTGATTGGGTCGGGAACGGGGAGCTGTTTTTT
d_call: -; j_call: TRBJ2-1; v_call: TRBV15; clone_size: -; cdr3_aa: CATSSFGNEQFF; cdr3_nt: TGTGCCACCAGCAGCTTCGGCAATGAGCAGTTCTTC
d_call: TRBD1; j_call: TRBJ1-1; v_call: TRBV4-2; clone_size: many; cdr3_aa: CASSQGQGANTEAFF; cdr3_nt: TGTGCCAGCAGCCAAGGACAGGGGGCGAACACTGAAGCTTTCTTT
d_call: TRBD1; j_call: TRBJ1-6; v_call: TRBV15; clone_size: once; cdr3_aa: CATSRDEGAPGNSPLHF; cdr3_nt: TGTGCCACCAGCAGAGATGAGGGGGCTCCTGGGAATTCACCCCTCCACTTT
d_call: TRBD1; j_call: TRBJ2-1; v_call: TRBV29-1; clone_size: -; cdr3_aa: CSVEVPGTGPYNEQFF; cdr3_nt: TGCAGCGTTGAAGTACCCGGGACAGGCCCTTACAATGAGCAGTTCTTC
d_call: -; j_call: TRBJ2-7; v_call: TRBV15; clone_size: -; cdr3_aa: CATSRDLGAGVEQYF; cdr3_nt: TGTGCCACCAGCAGAGATTTGGGGGCAGGGGTGGAGCAGTACTTC
d_call: -; j_call: TRBJ2-6; v_call: TRBV6-6; clone_size: few; cdr3_aa: CASSYNSGANVLTF; cdr3_nt: TGTGCCAGCAGTTATAACTCTGGGGCCAACGTCCTGACTTTC
d_call: -; j_call: TRBJ2-5; v_call: TRBV10-3; clone_size: -; cdr3_aa: CAIALGGSRETQYF; cdr3_nt: TGTGCCATTGCTCTGGGGGGTTCCCGAGAGACCCAGTACTTC
d_call: -; j_call: TRBJ2-1; v_call: TRBV7-2; clone_size: -; cdr3_aa: CASSFGRSREQFF; cdr3_nt: TGTGCCAGCAGCTTCGGGCGGAGTAGGGAGCAGTTCTTC
d_call: -; j_call: TRBJ2-3; v_call: TRBV29-1; clone_size: few; cdr3_aa: CSTDSTDTQYF; cdr3_nt: TGCAGCACGGACAGCACAGATACGCAGTATTTT
d_call: -; j_call: TRBJ2-7; v_call: TRBV7-2; clone_size: -; cdr3_aa: CASSPRDFLSYEQYF; cdr3_nt: TGTGCCAGCAGCCCCCGGGACTTCCTCTCCTACGAGCAGTACTTC
d_call: -; j_call: TRBJ2-3; v_call: TRBV5-1; clone_size: -; cdr3_aa: CASSLGEVTSTDTQYF; cdr3_nt: TGCGCCAGCAGCTTGGGGGAGGTCACTAGCACAGATACGCAGTATTTT
d_call: TRBD2; j_call: TRBJ2-7; v_call: TRBV6-5; clone_size: few; cdr3_aa: CASSDLTGGAYEQYF; cdr3_nt: TGTGCCAGCAGTGACCTCACCGGGGGGGCCTACGAGCAGTACTTC
d_call: TRBD1; j_call: TRBJ1-2; v_call: TRBV12-3/TRBV12-4; clone_size: few; cdr3_aa: CASSPATGRGGGYTF; cdr3_nt: TGTGCCAGCAGTCCCGCGACAGGGCGCGGGGGAGGCTACACCTTC
d_call: -; j_call: TRBJ1-2; v_call: TRBV6-5; clone_size: few; cdr3_aa: CASSYGRDLYYGYTF; cdr3_nt: TGTGCCAGCAGTTACGGTCGGGACCTATACTATGGCTACACCTTC
d_call: TRBD2; j_call: TRBJ2-7; v_call: TRBV20-1; clone_size: many; cdr3_aa: CSASSGTSGTRYLSSYEQYF; cdr3_nt: TGCAGTGCTAGCTCCGGGACTAGCGGAACGAGATATCTGAGCTCCTACGAGCAGTACTTC
d_call: TRBD2; j_call: TRBJ2-7; v_call: TRBV4-2; clone_size: -; cdr3_aa: CASSQETSGSGSAIYEQYF; cdr3_nt: TGTGCCAGCAGCCAAGAGACTAGCGGGAGCGGGAGCGCTATTTACGAGCAGTACTTC
d_call: -; j_call: TRBJ2-3; v_call: TRBV20-1; clone_size: -; cdr3_aa: CSARRADTQYF; cdr3_nt: TGCAGTGCTAGGCGGGCAGATACGCAGTATTTT
d_call: -; j_call: TRBJ2-7; v_call: TRBV12-3/TRBV12-4; clone_size: -; cdr3_aa: CASSLQVSEQYF; cdr3_nt: TGTGCCAGCAGTTTGCAAGTTTCCGAGCAGTACTTC
d_call: -; j_call: TRBJ2-6; v_call: TRBV12-3/TRBV12-4; clone_size: few; cdr3_aa: CASSAPGQLSGANVLTF; cdr3_nt: TGTGCCAGCAGTGCGCCGGGACAACTCTCTGGGGCCAACGTCCTGACTTTC